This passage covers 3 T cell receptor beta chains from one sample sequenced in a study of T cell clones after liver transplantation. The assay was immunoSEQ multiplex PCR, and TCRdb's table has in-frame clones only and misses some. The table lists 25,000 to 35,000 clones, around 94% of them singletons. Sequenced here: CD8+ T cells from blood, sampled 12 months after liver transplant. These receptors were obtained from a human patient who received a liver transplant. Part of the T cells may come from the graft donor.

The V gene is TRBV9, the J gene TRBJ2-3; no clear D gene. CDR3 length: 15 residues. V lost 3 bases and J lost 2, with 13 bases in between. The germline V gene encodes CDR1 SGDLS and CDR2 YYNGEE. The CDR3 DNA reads TGTGCCAGCAGCGATCCTTCAGGTCTCACAGATACGCAGTATTTT. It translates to CASSDPSGLTDTQYF.

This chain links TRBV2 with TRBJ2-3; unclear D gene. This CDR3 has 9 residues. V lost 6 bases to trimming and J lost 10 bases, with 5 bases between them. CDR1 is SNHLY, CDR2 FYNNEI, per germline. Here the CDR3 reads CASSPSQYF. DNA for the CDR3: TGTGCCAGCAGCCCTTCGCAGTATTTT.

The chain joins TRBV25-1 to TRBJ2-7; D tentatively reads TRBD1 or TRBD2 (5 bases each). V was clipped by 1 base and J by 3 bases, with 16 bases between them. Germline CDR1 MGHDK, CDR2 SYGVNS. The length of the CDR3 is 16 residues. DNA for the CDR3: TGTGCCAGCAGTGAATGGGGGAACAAAAAGGGCTACGAGCAGTACTTC. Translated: CASSEWGNKKGYEQYF.